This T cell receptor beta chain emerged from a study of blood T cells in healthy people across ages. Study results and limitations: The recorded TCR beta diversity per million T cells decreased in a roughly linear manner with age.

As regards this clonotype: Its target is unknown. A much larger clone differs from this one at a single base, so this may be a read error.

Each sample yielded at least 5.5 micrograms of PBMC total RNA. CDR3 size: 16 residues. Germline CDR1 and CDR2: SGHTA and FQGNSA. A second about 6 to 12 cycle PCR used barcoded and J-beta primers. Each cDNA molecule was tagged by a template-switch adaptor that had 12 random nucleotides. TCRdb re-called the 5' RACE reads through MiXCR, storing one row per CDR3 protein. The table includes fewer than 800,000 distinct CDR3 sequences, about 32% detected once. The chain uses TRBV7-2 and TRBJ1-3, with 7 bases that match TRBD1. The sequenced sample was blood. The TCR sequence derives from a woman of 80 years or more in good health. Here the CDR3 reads CASSLASTGWGNTRYF. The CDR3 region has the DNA TGTGCCAGCAGCTTAGCCTCGACAGGGTGGGGAAACACCAGATATTTT.